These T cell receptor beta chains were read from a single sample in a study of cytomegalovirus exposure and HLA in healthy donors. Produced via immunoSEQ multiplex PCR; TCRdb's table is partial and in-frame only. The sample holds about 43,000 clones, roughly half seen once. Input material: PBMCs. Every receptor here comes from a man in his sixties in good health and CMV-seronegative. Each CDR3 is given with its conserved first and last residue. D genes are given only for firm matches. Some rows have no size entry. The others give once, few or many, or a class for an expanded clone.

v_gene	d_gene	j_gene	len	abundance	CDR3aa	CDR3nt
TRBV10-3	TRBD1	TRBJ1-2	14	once	CAISPDRVNKGYTF	TGTGCCATCAGCCCGGACAGGGTTAATAAGGGCTACACCTTC
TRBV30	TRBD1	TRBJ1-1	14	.	CAWSVGTGATSAFF	TGTGCCTGGAGTGTAGGGACAGGGGCCACCTCAGCTTTCTTT
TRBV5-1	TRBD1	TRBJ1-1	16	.	CASSLNQGAEGTEAFF	TGCGCCAGCAGCTTGAACCAGGGGGCCGAGGGCACTGAAGCTTTCTTT
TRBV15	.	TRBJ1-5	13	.	CATSRGRDQPQHF	TGTGCCACCAGCAGAGGCAGGGATCAGCCCCAGCATTTT
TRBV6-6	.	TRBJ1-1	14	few	CASSSTDRDTEAFF	TGTGCCAGCAGTTCGACGGATCGGGACACTGAAGCTTTCTTT
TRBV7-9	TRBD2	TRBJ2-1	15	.	CASSSGTSGYNEQFF	TGTGCCAGCAGTTCCGGGACTAGCGGATACAATGAGCAGTTCTTC
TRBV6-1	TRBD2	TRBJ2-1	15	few	CASSEGSTSALGQFF	TGTGCCAGCAGTGAAGGCAGTACTAGCGCCTTAGGGCAGTTCTTC
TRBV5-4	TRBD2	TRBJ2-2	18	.	CASSLGGISGANTGELFF	TGTGCCAGCAGCTTGGGTGGGATCAGCGGGGCGAACACCGGGGAGCTGTTTTTT
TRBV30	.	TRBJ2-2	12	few	CAWSVGHGELFF	TGTGCCTGGAGTGTGGGGCACGGGGAGCTGTTTTTT
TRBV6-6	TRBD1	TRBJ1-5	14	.	CASSLDRDDQPQHF	TGTGCCAGCAGTTTGGACAGGGACGATCAGCCCCAGCATTTT
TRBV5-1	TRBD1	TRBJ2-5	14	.	CASSKGTGGETQYF	TGCGCCAGCAGCAAAGGGACAGGGGGAGAGACCCAGTACTTC
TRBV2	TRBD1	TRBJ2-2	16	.	CARGQGGSGYGGELFF	TGTGCCAGGGGACAGGGAGGGTCCGGGTACGGCGGGGAGCTGTTTTTT
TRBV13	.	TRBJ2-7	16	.	CASSGRTSPLPYEQYF	TGTGCCAGCAGCGGACGGACTTCCCCTTTACCCTACGAGCAGTACTTC
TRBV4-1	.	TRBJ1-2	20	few	CASSQVLIRRRVGSSYGYTF	TGCGCCAGCAGCCAAGTCTTAATTCGGAGGAGGGTCGGTTCAAGCTATGGCTACACCTTC